Following are 12 T cell receptor beta chains from one sample sequenced in a study of shared T cell receptors in the human thymus. Here immunoSEQ multiplex PCR was the method, and the copy in TCRdb shows in-frame clones only, minus some. The profile shows over 650,000 clones, over 75% of them singletons. The data were also submitted as part of a second study, on human thymus T cells.

Source material: thymocytes. The source is a boy younger than two with a congenital heart defect.

DNA for the CDR3: TGTGCCAGCAGTTTTTTTTTGCGGGGGCGGCCGGGTTACGAGCAGTACTTC. It codes for CASSFFLRGRPGYEQYF. The chain joins TRBV28 to TRBJ2-7; TRBD2 is a possible D gene (7 bases). The CDR3 has 17 residues. Between the trimmed V and J ends, which lost 3 bases and 4 bases, there was a span of 22 bases. Germline V gives CDR1 MDHEN, CDR2 SYDVKM.

This chain joins TRBV27 and TRBJ2-1, with 11 bases that match TRBD2. Germline V CDR1 and CDR2: MNHEY, SMNVEV (reference sequence). Unmatched junction bases numbered 14, after V lost 7 bases and J lost 0 bases. The CDR3 spans 19 residues. In DNA, the CDR3 is TGTGCCAGCATCTCATCGGGACTAGCGGCTAAGGGCTCCTACAATGAGCAGTTCTTC. Residues: CASISSGLAAKGSYNEQFF.

The chain recombines TRBV27 with TRBJ2-2; 7 nucleotides line up with TRBD1. The V and J ends lost 5 bases and 6 bases, in that order; junction bases with no gene match: 9. CDR1 MNHEY and CDR2 SMNVEV come from the germline V gene (reference sequence). The CDR3 is 15 amino acids. In nucleotides, the CDR3 is TGTGCCAGCAGTCCCTCGGACAGGAGGCCCGGGGAGCTGTTTTTT. It is translated as CASSPSDRRPGELFF.

V and J are TRBV27 and TRBJ1-5; D not certain. V lost 3 bases, J lost 3 bases, and 15 bases lay in between. Germline V gene sequence: CDR1 MNHEY, CDR2 SMNVEV (reference sequence). This CDR3 region has 16 residues. The CDR3 region is CASSLIGGVPNQPQHF. For the CDR3, the DNA is TGTGCCAGCAGTTTGATTGGCGGTGTCCCCAATCAGCCCCAGCATTTT.

J is TRBJ2-3 and V is TRBV7-9; 9 nucleotides agree with TRBD2. CDR1 and CDR2 (germline): SEHNR, FQNEAQ (reference sequence). J was trimmed by 0 bases and V by 1 base; bases with no gene match: 8. The CDR3 extends over 18 amino acids. CDR3 DNA sequence: TGTGCCAGCAGCTTAGGCCCGGGACTAGCAGTTAGCACAGATACGCAGTATTTT. It yields the protein CASSLGPGLAVSTDTQYF. The full variable domain, with the rest looked up from reference TRBV7-9 and TRBJ2-3, is DTGVSQNPRHKITKRGQNVTFRCDPISEHNRLYWYRQTLGQGPEFLTYFQNEAQLEKSRLLSDRFSAERPKGSFSTLEIQRTEQGDSAMYLCASSLGPGLAVSTDTQYFGPGTRLTVL.

J is TRBJ2-1 and V is TRBV29-1; unclear D gene. The germline V gene encodes CDR1 SQVTM and CDR2 ANQGSEA. V lost 4 bases and J lost 10, with 14 bases in between. The CDR3 runs 12 residues. CDR3 in amino acids: CSVGGRLGEQFF. The CDR3 DNA reads TGCAGCGTTGGAGGCCGCCTTGGGGAGCAGTTCTTC.

The V gene is TRBV2, the J gene TRBJ2-3; 7 bases map to TRBD2. The V segment lost 3 bases and the J segment 1 base; nucleotides outside the gene matches: 4. CDR1 is SNHLY, CDR2 FYNNEI, per germline. CDR3 length: 15 amino acids. CDR3 sequence: CASSDGGSGTDTQYF. The CDR3 nucleotides are TGTGCCAGCAGTGACGGCGGGAGTGGCACAGATACGCAGTATTTT. The full variable domain, with the rest looked up from reference TRBV2 and TRBJ2-3, is EPEVTQTPSHQVTQMGQEVILRCVPISNHLYFYWYRQILGQKVEFLVSFYNNEISEKSEIFDDQFSVERPDGSNFTLKIRSTKLEDSAMYFCASSDGGSGTDTQYFGPGTRLTVL.

Details on this clone: The same CDR3 also results from other DNA sequences found in this sample. The rearrangement uses TRBV4-3 and TRBJ1-2, with a weak D call TRBD1 (5 bases). Germline CDR1 is LGHNA and CDR2 is YSLEER. This CDR3 region has 13 residues. Trimming removed 1 base at V and 4 bases at J, with 7 bases between. CDR3 sequence reads: CASSQVQGYGYTF. The CDR3 DNA reads as TGCGCCAGCAGCCAAGTGCAGGGCTATGGCTACACCTTC.

This clone was counted once. The rearrangement joins TRBV29-1 to TRBJ2-1; D not certain. CDR1 and CDR2 from the germline V gene are SQVTM and ANQGSEA. There are 11 residues in the CDR3. V dropped 3 bases and J dropped 6 bases, with 6 bases sitting between them. The chain's CDR3 is CSVDLINEQFF. The CDR3 DNA follows: TGCAGCGTTGATCTTATCAATGAGCAGTTCTTC.

The genes are TRBV27 and TRBJ1-1; D remains ambiguous. The V and J ends lost 2 bases and 3 bases respectively, with 10 bases between them. Germline CDR1 MNHEY, CDR2 SMNVEV (reference sequence). The CDR3 sequence is 14 residues long. The DNA of the CDR3 is TGTGCCAGCAGTTTACACTGGTCTGACACTGAAGCTTTCTTT. Amino acids: CASSLHWSDTEAFF.

The chain combines TRBV7-6 with TRBJ2-1; TRBD1 matches 9 bases. Germline-derived CDR1 and CDR2 are SGHVS and FNYEAQ. CDR3 size: 16 residues. V trimming: 4 bases; J trimming: 2 bases; junction bases outside the gene matches: 6. CDR3 region: CASSSLDRGPYNEQFF. The CDR3 DNA reads as TGTGCCAGCAGCTCGTTGGACAGGGGTCCCTACAATGAGCAGTTCTTC.

The V call is TRBV28, the J call TRBJ2-7; D is possibly TRBD1 (5 bases). V gave up 7 bases and J gave up 5 bases, with 18 bases separating them. The germline CDR1 and CDR2 sequences are MDHEN and SYDVKM. The CDR3 runs 14 residues. CDR3 coding DNA: TGTGCCAGCACCTCGGATAAGGGGCCCCACGAGCAGTACTTC. It codes for CASTSDKGPHEQYF.